This T cell receptor (beta chain) was found in a study of regulatory T cells in long-lasting Graves disease (dated by TCRdb to the early 2020s). Broadly, across the study: Newly diagnosed Graves' disease patients had taken antithyroid drugs for less than 3 months. This study used TCR sequencing and RNA sequencing of peripheral blood to compare persistent Graves' disease patients against newly diagnosed Graves' disease patients. The study was registered as a clinical trial and conducted in China. A total of around 35 samples were covered by TCR sequencing, comprising around 13 persistent and 20 or so newly diagnosed Graves' disease patients. General study outcomes and caveats: The small sample size was acknowledged by the authors as a limitation that may reduce accuracy. Sequencing and analysis were restricted to the TCR beta chain. Preferential use of TRBV28, TRBJ1-2 and TRBJ2-5 was observed in persistent disease, whereas TRBV20-1 and TRBJ2-1 were favored in newly diagnosed disease. Peripheral blood alone was examined, since thyroid tissue, which constituted the primary lesion, could not be accessed. A larger number of public clonotypes was shared among persistent patients (approximately 3,000) than among newly diagnosed patients (approximately 930). Lower TCR Shannon entropy and fewer highly expanded clones were observed in persistent Graves' disease patients than in newly diagnosed patients, which suggested clonal expansion.

The receptor library was made with multiplex PCR. The sample was run on an Illumina HiSeq 4000. To build TCR beta libraries, CDR3 regions were amplified by Arm-PCR using iRepertoire HTBI primers. Gel purification was performed on PCR products prior to sequencing. Under the source paper's analysis protocol: Gene usage analysis of CDR3 amino acid clonotypes used the approximately 62 TRBV and more than 13 TRBJ segments found across samples. Filtered high-quality paired reads were merged into contigs using COPE and FqMerger. Contigs were aligned with BLAST to IMGT TRBV, TRBD and TRBJ reference genes, and CDR3 was defined per IMGT. Highly expanded clones were defined as clonotypes with a frequency above 0.1%. Shannon entropy served as the measure of repertoire diversity, while the Gini coefficient captured V-J evenness. A clonotype was considered public if more than one individual shared it. The raw public reads went through TCRdb reprocessing: fastp at Q25, MiXCR clone calling, in-frame beta chains kept. Merged by CDR3 protein, the rows form single entries marked with the most common genes and DNA. For this entry, the V and J calls and clone size follow TCRdb and not the study's own pipeline. The sample profile shows approximately 470,000 distinct CDR3 sequences; 15% to 20% of them were found once. Roughly an eighth of the sample is held by the ten biggest clonotypes.

V was cut back by 5 bases and J by 5 bases, leaving a gap of 17 bases between them. The cysteine opens and the phenylalanine closes a CDR3 of 15 amino acids. CDR3 DNA only is kept here, 45 bases in frame from base 1. From the germline V gene, CDR1 is MDHEN and CDR2 is SYDVKM. The label giving this sample's time point can be read as: newly diagnosed GD, antithyroid drugs for less than 3 months. For both TCR sequencing and RNA sequencing, RNA was extracted from PBMCs using TRIzol. The diagnosis of Graves' disease followed American Thyroid Association guidelines. Recruitment of patients was carried out at an endocrinology department in Xi'an, China. From each patient, around 8.3 milliliters of peripheral blood was collected into an EDTA anticoagulant tube. Ficoll Paque Plus density gradient separation was used to isolate PBMCs, and no further T cell sorting was done. An Agilent 2100 Bioanalyzer and agarose gel were used to assess RNA quality, and a NanoDrop 2000 was used to measure RNA concentration.

As for this clonotype: The antigen this receptor binds is unknown. No per-base quality is available; no much larger clone lies one base away.

In addition, the sample was reused for a study of T cells in Graves' hyperthyroidism and ophthalmopathy. The other study reports the following: Stable Graves' hyperthyroidism was defined as no progression to ophthalmopathy during 18 months of follow-up. Hyperthyroidism patients were newly diagnosed, had a disease duration of under 2 months, and were aged 18 to 65 years. Exclusion was applied to patients with uncontrolled infections, other autoimmune diseases, pregnancy or lactation. Clinical symptoms, serum thyroxine and TRAb, thyroid ultrasound, and orbital computed tomography formed the basis for the diagnoses. The TCR CDR3 was subjected to a first round of RT-PCR using the HTBI primer set and the Qiagen OneStep RT-PCR kit. Most expanded thyroid clonotypes (frequency above 0.001) were also detected in blood, suggesting blood repertoires may reflect thyroid immune responses. In cross-validation, a model built on a 13 V-J signature told ophthalmopathy apart from stable hyperthyroidism with just under 90% sensitivity and 81% to 82% specificity, and in testing the same model reached 80%/75%. In validation, progression to ophthalmopathy was predicted by the model with 70.59% sensitivity and around 76% specificity, a median of approximately 6.5 months before onset. A discovery cohort of about 100 patients, approximately 45 with Graves' ophthalmopathy and 55 to 65 with stable Graves' hyperthyroidism, was used to find distinguishing TCR V-J signatures. Whether ophthalmopathy could be predicted prospectively was tested in an independent validation cohort made up of under 20 hyperthyroidism patients plus 17 patients who later progressed to ophthalmopathy. For training and testing, the 100 or so patients in the discovery cohort were randomly divided in a 7:3 ratio. The study also compared thyroid tissue and blood T-cell repertoires from about six Graves' hyperthyroidism patients. After sampling, hyperthyroidism patients received methimazole starting at 30 mg daily, and ophthalmopathy patients received high-dose intravenous methylprednisolone. The libraries were constructed in a second round of multiplex PCR and then size-selected and purified. Libraries were sequenced paired-end with 100 bp reads on an Illumina HiSeq2000. SOAPnuke was used to process the raw data, with reads discarded if the reads contained adapters or uncalled bases, had a mean Phred below 15, or lacked an exact constant-primer or identifier match. COPE v1.2.5 was used to merge the high-quality paired reads, and each unique nucleotide sequence was defined as a clonotype. MiTCR v1.1 was used to align the clonotypes against IMGT TRBV, TRBD and TRBJ reference segments. The analysis included only V-J combinations with a frequency above 0.0001, which together covered around 99% of the repertoires. The TCS score was defined as the ratio of F50 (clonal expansion) to E x V (chaos), calculated using BLOSUM62-based TCRdist between CDR3 peptides within each V-J. Welch's t-statistics and random forest reduced around 550 V-J features to 13, which were used in a naive Bayes classifier (R e1071). No statistical method was used to fix the sample size in advance, and group allocation was not hidden from the investigators. The paper reports TCR Vbeta CDR3 sequencing of some 140 peripheral blood samples: approximately 43 ophthalmopathy, approximately 74 hyperthyroidism and approximately 17 progressor patients.

Recombination connected TRBV28 to TRBJ2-3; possibly the D gene is TRBD1, per 5 matching bases. The sample in question was peripheral blood mononuclear cells (PBMCs), obtained at new diagnosis, from a patient treated with antithyroid drugs. The TCR sequence derives from a man aged 40-49 years with Graves disease. Donor details come from another sample of the same person, matched by shared clones. The CDR3 region has the sequence CASSPPLGRQDTQYF. Here is the DNA: TGTGCCAGCAGTCCGCCTTTGGGGCGCCAAGATACGCAGTATTTT.